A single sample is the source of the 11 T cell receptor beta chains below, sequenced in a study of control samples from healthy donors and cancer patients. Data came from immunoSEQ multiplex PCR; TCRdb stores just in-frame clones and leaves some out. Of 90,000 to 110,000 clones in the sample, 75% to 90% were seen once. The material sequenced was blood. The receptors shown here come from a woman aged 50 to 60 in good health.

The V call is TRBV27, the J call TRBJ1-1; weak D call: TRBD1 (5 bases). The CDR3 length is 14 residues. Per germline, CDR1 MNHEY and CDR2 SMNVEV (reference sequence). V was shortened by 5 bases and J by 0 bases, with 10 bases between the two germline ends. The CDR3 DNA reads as TGTGCCAGCAGTCCGACAGCAGTGAACACTGAAGCTTTCTTT. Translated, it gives CASSPTAVNTEAFF.

This chain's CDR3 is CASSLGQGRGYTF. The CDR3 DNA reads as TGTGCCAGCAGCTTAGGACAGGGAAGAGGCTACACCTTC. V usage is TRBV11-2 and J usage is TRBJ1-2; 7 bases map to TRBD1. Trimming removed 1 base from V and 8 bases from J; junction bases left unmatched: 4. This CDR3 region has 13 residues. CDR1 is SGHAT, CDR2 FQNNGV, per germline.

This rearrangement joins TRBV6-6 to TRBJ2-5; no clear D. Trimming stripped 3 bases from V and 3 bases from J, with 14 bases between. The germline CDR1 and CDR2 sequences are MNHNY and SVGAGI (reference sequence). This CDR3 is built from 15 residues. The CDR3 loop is CASSYFPGMEETQYF. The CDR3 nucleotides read TGTGCCAGCAGTTATTTTCCGGGTATGGAAGAGACCCAGTACTTC.

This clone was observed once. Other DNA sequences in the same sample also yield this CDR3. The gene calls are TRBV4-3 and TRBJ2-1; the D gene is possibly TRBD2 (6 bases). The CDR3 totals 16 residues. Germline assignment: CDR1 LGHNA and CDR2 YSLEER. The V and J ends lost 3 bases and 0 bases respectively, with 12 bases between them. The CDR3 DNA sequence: TGCGCCAGCAGCCAGGACTCCGGGAGCTCCTACAATGAGCAGTTCTTC. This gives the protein CASSQDSGSSYNEQFF.

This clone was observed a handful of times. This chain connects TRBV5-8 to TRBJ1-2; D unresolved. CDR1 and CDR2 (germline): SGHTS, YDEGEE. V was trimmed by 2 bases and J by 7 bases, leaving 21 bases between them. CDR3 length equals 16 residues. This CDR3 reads CASSLLMTGEDVGYTF. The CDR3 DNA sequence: TGTGCCAGCAGCTTACTCATGACGGGCGAAGATGTTGGCTACACCTTC. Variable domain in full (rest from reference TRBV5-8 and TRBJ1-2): EAGVTQSPTHLIKTRGQQATLRCSPISGHTSVYWYQQALGLGLQFLLWYDEGEERNRGNFPPRFSGRQFPNYSSELNVNALELEDSALYLCASSLLMTGEDVGYTFGSGTRLTVV.

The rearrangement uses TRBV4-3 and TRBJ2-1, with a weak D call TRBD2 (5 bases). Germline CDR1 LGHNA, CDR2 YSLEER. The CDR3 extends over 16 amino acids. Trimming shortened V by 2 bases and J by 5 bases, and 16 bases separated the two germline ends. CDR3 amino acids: CASSQRLLEVDNEQFF. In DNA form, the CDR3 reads TGCGCCAGCAGCCAACGTTTACTAGAAGTCGACAATGAGCAGTTCTTC.

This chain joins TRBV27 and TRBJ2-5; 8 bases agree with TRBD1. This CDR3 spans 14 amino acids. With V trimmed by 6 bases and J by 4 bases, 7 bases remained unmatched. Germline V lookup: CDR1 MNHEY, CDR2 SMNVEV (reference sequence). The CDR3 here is CASRPQGAGETQYF. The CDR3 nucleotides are TGTGCCAGCAGGCCTCAGGGGGCTGGAGAGACCCAGTACTTC.

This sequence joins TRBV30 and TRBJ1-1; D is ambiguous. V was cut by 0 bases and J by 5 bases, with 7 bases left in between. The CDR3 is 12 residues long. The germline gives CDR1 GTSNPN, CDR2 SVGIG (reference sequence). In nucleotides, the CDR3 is TGTGCCTGGAGTGTAGAAGGGACTGAAGCTTTCTTT. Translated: CAWSVEGTEAFF.

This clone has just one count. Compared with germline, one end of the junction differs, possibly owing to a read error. The CDR3 reads CASSQDRMKTEAFF. CDR3 in DNA: TGTGCCAGCAGCCAGGACAGAATGAAAACTGAAGCTTTCTTT. This sequence joins TRBV4-2 and TRBJ1-1, with D possibly TRBD1 on 6 matching bases. Germline V CDR1 and CDR2: LGHNA, YNFKEQ. CDR3 length: 14 residues.

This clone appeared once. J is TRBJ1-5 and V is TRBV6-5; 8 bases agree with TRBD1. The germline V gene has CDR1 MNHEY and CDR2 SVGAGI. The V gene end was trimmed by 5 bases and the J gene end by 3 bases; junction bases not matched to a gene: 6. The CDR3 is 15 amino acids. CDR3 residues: CASSPGQGPNQPQHF. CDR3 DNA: TGTGCCAGCAGTCCCGGACAGGGCCCCAATCAGCCCCAGCATTTT.

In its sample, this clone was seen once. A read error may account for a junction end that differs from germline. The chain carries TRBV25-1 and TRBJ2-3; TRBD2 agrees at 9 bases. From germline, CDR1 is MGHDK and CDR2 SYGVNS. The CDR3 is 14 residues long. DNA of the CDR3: TGTGCCAGCAGTGAATATGGGGCTAGCGGGATGGGGAGATTT. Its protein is CASSEYGASGMGRF.